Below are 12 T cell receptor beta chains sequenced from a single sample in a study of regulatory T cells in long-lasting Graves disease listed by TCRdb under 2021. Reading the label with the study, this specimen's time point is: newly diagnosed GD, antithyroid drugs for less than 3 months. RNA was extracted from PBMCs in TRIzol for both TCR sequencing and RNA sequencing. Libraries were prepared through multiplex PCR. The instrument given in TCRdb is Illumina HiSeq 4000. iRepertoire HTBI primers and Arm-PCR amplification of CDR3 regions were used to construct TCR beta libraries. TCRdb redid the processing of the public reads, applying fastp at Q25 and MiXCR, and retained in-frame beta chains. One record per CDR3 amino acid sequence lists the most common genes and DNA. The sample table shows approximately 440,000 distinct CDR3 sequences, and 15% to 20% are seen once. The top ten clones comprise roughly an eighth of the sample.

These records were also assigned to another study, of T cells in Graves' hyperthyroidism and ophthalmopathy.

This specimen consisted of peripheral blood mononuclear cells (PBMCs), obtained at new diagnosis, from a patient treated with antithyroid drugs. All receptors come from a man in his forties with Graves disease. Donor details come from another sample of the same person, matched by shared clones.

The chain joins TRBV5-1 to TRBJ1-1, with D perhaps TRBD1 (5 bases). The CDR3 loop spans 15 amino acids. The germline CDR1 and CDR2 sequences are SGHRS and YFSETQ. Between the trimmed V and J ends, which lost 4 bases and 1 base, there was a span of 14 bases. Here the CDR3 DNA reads TGCGCCAGCAGCAACCCACAGGTGAAGAACACTGAAGCTTTCTTT. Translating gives CASSNPQVKNTEAFF.

CDR3 loop: CASSPRLAGERVRQYF. In DNA form, the CDR3 reads TGTGCCAGCAGCCCCAGACTAGCGGGAGAACGTGTAAGGCAGTATTTT. The V gene is TRBV11-2, the J gene TRBJ2-3, with TRBD2 matching over 12 bases. The CDR3 covers 16 residues. CDR1 is SGHAT, CDR2 FQNNGV, per germline. The V segment lost 5 bases and the J segment 11 bases; nucleotides outside the gene matches: 14.

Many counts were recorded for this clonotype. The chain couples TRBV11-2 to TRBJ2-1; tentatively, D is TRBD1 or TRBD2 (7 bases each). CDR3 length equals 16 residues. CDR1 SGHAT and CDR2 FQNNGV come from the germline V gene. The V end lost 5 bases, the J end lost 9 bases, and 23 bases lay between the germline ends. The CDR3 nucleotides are TGTGCCAGCAGCACGGCAGGGGGGCTAGGGGGGGGTGAGCAGTTCTTC. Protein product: CASSTAGGLGGGEQFF. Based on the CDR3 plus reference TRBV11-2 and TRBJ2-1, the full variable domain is EAGVAQSPRYKIIEKRQSVAFWCNPISGHATLYWYQQILGQGPKLLIQFQNNGVVDDSQLPKDRFSAERLKGVDSTLKIQPAKLEDSAVYLCASSTAGGLGGGEQFFGPGTRLTVL.

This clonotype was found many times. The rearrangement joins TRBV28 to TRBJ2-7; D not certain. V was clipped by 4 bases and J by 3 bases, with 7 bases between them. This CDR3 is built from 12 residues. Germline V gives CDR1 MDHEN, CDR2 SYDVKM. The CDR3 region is CASSSTVYEQYF. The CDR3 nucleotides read TGTGCCAGCAGTTCAACAGTCTACGAGCAGTACTTC.

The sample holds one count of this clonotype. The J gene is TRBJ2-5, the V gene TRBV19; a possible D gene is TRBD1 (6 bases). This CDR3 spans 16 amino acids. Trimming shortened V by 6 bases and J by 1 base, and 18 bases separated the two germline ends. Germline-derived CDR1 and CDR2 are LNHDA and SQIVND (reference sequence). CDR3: CASSLLTGASQETQYF. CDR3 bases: TGTGCCAGTAGCCTCCTGACAGGAGCTTCCCAAGAGACCCAGTACTTC. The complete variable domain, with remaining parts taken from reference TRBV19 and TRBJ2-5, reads DGGITQSPKYLFRKEGQNVTLSCEQNLNHDAMYWYRQDPGQGLRLIYYSQIVNDFQKGDIAEGYSVSREKKESFPLTVTSAQKNPTAFYLCASSLLTGASQETQYFGPGTRLLVL.

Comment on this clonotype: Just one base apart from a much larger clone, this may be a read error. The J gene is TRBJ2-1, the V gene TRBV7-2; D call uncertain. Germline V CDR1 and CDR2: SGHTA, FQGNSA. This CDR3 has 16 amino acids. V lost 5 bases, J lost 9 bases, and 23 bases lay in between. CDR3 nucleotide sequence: TGTGCCAGCAGCCTCCTCCCGGGCCGGATGAACAGTGAGCAGTTCTTC. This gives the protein CASSLLPGRMNSEQFF.

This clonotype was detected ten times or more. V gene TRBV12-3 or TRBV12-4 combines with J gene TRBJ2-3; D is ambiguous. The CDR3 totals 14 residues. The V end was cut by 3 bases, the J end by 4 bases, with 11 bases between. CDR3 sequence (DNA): TGTGCCAGCAGTTTTTTGGGTTCCGCAGATACGCAGTATTTT. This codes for CASSFLGSADTQYF.

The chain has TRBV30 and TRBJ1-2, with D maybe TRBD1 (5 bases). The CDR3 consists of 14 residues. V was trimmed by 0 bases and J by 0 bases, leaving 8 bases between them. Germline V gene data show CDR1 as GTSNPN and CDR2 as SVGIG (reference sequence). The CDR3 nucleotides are TGTGCCTGGAGTGTACAGGCTTCTAACTATGGCTACACCTTC. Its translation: CAWSVQASNYGYTF.

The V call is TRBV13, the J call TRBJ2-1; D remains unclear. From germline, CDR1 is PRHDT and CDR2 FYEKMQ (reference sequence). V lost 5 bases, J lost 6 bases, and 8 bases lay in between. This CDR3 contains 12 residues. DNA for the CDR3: TGTGCCAGCAGCAAAACAGCCAATGAGCAGTTCTTC. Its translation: CASSKTANEQFF.

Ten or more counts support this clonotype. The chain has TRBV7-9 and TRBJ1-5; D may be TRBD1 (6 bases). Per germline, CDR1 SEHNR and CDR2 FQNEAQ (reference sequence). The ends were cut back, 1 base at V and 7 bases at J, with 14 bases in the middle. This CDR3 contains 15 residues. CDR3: CASSLDREVGQPQHF. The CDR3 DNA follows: TGTGCCAGCAGCTTAGACAGGGAGGTGGGACAGCCCCAGCATTTT.

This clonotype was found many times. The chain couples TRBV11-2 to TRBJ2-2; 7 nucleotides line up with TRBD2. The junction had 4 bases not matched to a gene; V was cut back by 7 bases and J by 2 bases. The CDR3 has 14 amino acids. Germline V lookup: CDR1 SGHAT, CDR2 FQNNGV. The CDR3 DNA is TGTGCCAGCACTGGGGGGGTTAACACCGGGGAGCTGTTTTTT. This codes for CASTGGVNTGELFF.

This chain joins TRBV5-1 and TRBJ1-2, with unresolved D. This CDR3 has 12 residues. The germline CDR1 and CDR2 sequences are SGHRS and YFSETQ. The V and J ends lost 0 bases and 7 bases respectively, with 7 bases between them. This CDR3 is CASSLASGGYTF. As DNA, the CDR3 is TGCGCCAGCAGCTTGGCCTCTGGTGGCTACACCTTC.